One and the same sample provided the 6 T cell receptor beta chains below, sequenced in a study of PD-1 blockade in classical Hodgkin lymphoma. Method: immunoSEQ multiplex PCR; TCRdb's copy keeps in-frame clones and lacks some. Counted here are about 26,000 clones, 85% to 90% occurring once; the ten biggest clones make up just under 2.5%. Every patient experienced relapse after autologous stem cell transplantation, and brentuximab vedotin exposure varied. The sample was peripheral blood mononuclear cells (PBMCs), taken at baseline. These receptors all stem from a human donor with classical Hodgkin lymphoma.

The DNA of the CDR3 is TGTGCCAGCTCACCTCAGATGAACACTGAAGCTTTCTTT. This gives the protein CASSPQMNTEAFF. This sequence joins TRBV18 and TRBJ1-1; no clear D gene. Germline V gives CDR1 KGHSH, CDR2 LQKENI. The V gene lost 3 bases and the J gene lost 0 bases, with 5 bases spanning the gap. The CDR3 spans 13 residues.

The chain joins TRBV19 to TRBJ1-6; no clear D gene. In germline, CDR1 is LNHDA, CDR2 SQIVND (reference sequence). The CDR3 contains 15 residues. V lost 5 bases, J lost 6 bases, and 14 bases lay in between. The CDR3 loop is CASSASRPINSPLHF. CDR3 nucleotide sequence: TGTGCCAGTAGTGCCTCTCGACCGATTAATTCACCCCTCCACTTT.

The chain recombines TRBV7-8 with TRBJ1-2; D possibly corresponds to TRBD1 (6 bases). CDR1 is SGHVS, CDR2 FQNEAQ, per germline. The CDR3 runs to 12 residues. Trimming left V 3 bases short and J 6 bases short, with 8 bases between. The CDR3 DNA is TGTGCCAGCAGCTTTTCAGGGGATGGCTACACCTTC. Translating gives CASSFSGDGYTF.

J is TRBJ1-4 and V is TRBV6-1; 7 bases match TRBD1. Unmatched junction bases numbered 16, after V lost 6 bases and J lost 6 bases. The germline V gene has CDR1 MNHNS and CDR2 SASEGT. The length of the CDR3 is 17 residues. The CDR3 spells CASSEMPWDRRYEKLFF. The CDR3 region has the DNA TGTGCCAGCAGCGAAATGCCGTGGGACAGACGATATGAAAAACTGTTTTTT.

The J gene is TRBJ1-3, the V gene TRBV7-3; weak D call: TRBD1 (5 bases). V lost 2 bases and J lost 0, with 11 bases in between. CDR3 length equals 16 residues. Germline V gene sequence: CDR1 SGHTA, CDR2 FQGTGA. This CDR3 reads CASSLFRQHSGNTIYF. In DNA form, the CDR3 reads TGTGCCAGCAGCTTATTTAGACAGCACTCTGGAAACACCATATATTTT.

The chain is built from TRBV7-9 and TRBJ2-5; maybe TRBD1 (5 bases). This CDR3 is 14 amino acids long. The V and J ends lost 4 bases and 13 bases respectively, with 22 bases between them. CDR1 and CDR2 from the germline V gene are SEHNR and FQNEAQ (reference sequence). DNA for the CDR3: TGTGCCAGCAGCTCCGACAGAAGGCTCTCGGTGGGGTACTTC. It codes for CASSSDRRLSVGYF.